This T cell receptor (beta chain) was documented in a study of blood T cell repertoires in COVID-19. Turning to the study itself: Sites in the United States, Italy and Spain provided acute and convalescent COVID-19 samples. PBMCs, B-cell-depleted T cells, or T cells were the source of the cDNA or gDNA that made up the material.

V trimming: 7 bases; J trimming: 5 bases; junction bases outside the gene matches: 16. Germline V gene data show CDR1 as LNHDA and CDR2 as SQIVND (reference sequence). The CDR3 extends over 16 amino acids. Original handling: Reference gene primers were amplified, and this amplification served to estimate nucleated cell counts. Clones were sequenced by immunoSEQ multiplex PCR, and TCRdb holds only the in-frame ones, with some missing. V, J and clone size derive from that table, while D and trimming were established from the DNA sequence. Among 150,000 to 200,000 clones listed, just under 90% were seen once. This clone was recorded once.

This sequence originates from a woman younger than 30 who had recovered from COVID-19. The sequencing input was peripheral blood. V gene TRBV19 combines with J gene TRBJ1-1; TRBD1 matches at 7 bases. CDR3 residues: CASNPFTASGGTEAFF. The DNA of the CDR3 is TGTGCCAGTAACCCTTTTACAGCCTCAGGGGGGACTGAAGCTTTCTTT.